The 21 T cell receptor beta chains presented below share a single source sample, sequenced in a study of blood T cell repertoires in COVID-19. Repertoires were generated with immunoSEQ multiplex PCR, while TCRdb's copy carries only in-frame clones and drops some. The sample lists approximately 300,000 clones, about 88% seen once, with about 10% in the top ten. Material: peripheral blood. These receptors originate from a woman in her twenties or thirties with COVID-19, enrolled during active disease.

The gene calls are TRBV4-1 and TRBJ1-2; weak D call: TRBD1 (5 bases). This CDR3 region has 12 residues. Per germline, CDR1 MGHRA and CDR2 YSYEKL. Trimming took 3 bases from V and 8 from J, leaving 10 bases between them. In DNA form, the CDR3 reads TGCGCCAGCAGCCAGCAGGGTTGGGGCTACACCTTC. This codes for CASSQQGWGYTF.

The chain uses TRBV6-5 and TRBJ1-1, with D uncertain. Germline V CDR1 and CDR2: MNHEY, SVGAGI. V was clipped by 2 bases and J by 4 bases, with 8 bases between them. CDR3 length: 13 amino acids. The CDR3 region has the DNA TGTGCCAGCAGTTACGAGAGAGGCACTGAAGCTTTCTTT. Its protein product is CASSYERGTEAFF.

The V gene is TRBV9, the J gene TRBJ1-6; D unresolved. Trimming took off 1 base at V and 7 bases at J, with 9 bases between the two ends. Germline V gives CDR1 SGDLS, CDR2 YYNGEE. The length of the CDR3 is 14 residues. CDR3 residues: CASSVQAFNSPLHF. The CDR3 coding sequence is TGTGCCAGCAGCGTACAGGCTTTCAATTCACCCCTCCACTTT.

This clone appeared once. The V and J genes are TRBV11-2 and TRBJ2-5; TRBD1 aligns across 7 bases. This CDR3 has 17 amino acids. The V segment lost 2 bases and the J segment 7 bases; nucleotides outside the gene matches: 16. Germline V gene lookup returns CDR1 SGHAT and CDR2 FQNNGV. The chain's CDR3 is CASSLFLGRGRRRTQYF. CDR3 bases: TGTGCCAGCAGCTTATTCTTGGGAAGGGGGCGTCGAAGGACCCAGTACTTC.

This clone was observed a handful of times. The chain is built from TRBV5-6 and TRBJ1-5; TRBD1 is a possible D gene (5 bases). Germline CDR1 and CDR2: SGHDT and YYEEEE. V lost 4 bases, J lost 8 bases, and 16 bases lay in between. The CDR3 consists of 14 residues. CDR3 sequence reads: CASSPGGAGEPQHF. CDR3 nucleotide sequence: TGTGCCAGCAGCCCGGGAGGGGCCGGCGAGCCCCAGCATTTT.

The rearrangement links TRBV6-5 to TRBJ1-5; 8 nucleotides line up with TRBD1. Per the germline V gene, CDR1 is MNHEY and CDR2 is SVGAGI. This CDR3 contains 15 residues. V lost 6 bases to trimming and J lost 3 bases; unmatched junction nucleotides: 7. CDR3 nucleotides: TGTGCCAGCAGACTAACGACAGGGGTCAATCAGCCCCAGCATTTT. Translation: CASRLTTGVNQPQHF.

The chain recombines TRBV19 with TRBJ2-3; TRBD2 matches at 7 bases. J gave up 2 bases and V 8 bases, and 13 bases lay outside the gene matches. CDR1 and CDR2 from the germline V gene are LNHDA and SQIVND (reference sequence). The length of the CDR3 is 16 residues. DNA of the CDR3: TGTGCCAGTCGCCGGGTAGCGGGTCTTTACACAGATACGCAGTATTTT. Its protein is CASRRVAGLYTDTQYF.

The table lists this clone with a count of one. The rearrangement links TRBV5-1 to TRBJ2-3, with 7 bases identical to TRBD1. With 4 bases clipped from V and 5 bases from J, the junction kept 10 bases outside the gene matches. CDR1 is SGHRS, CDR2 YFSETQ, per germline. The CDR3 has 15 amino acids. The DNA for the CDR3 is TGCGCCAGCAGCCCCCAAGACAGGGTAAGAGATACGCAGTATTTT. It specifies CASSPQDRVRDTQYF. The whole variable domain, remainder taken from reference TRBV5-1 and TRBJ2-3, is KAGVTQTPRYLIKTRGQQVTLSCSPISGHRSVSWYQQTPGQGLQFLFEYFSETQRNKGNFPGRFSGRQFSNSRSEMNVSTLELGDSALYLCASSPQDRVRDTQYFGPGTRLTVL.

This clone was observed a single time. The rearrangement uses TRBV5-6 and TRBJ2-7; 11 nucleotides agree with TRBD2. After removal of 3 bases from V and 3 bases from J, the junction contained 8 bases not matched to a gene. The CDR3 extends over 16 amino acids. CDR1 and CDR2 (germline): SGHDT, YYEEEE. The DNA for the CDR3 is TGTGCCAGCAGCTCCTTAGCGGGAGGGCGGAACTACGAGCAGTACTTC. Its protein is CASSSLAGGRNYEQYF.

The chain recombines TRBV7-9 with TRBJ2-5, with a weak D call TRBD2 (7 bases). Germline V gene data show CDR1 as SEHNR and CDR2 as FQNEAQ (reference sequence). V lost 4 bases, J lost 7 bases, and 19 bases lay in between. The CDR3 is 15 residues long. The CDR3 is CASSSPVGGEVTQYF. Written as DNA, the CDR3 is TGTGCCAGCAGCTCCCCTGTAGGGGGGGAAGTGACCCAGTACTTC.

The chain couples TRBV19 to TRBJ2-1; 11 positions match TRBD2. The CDR3 extends over 17 amino acids. The germline gives CDR1 LNHDA, CDR2 SQIVND (reference sequence). The V gene end was trimmed by 1 base and the J gene end by 1 base; junction bases not matched to a gene: 3. In DNA form, the CDR3 reads TGTGCCAGTAGTATAGGGGGACTAGCGGCTTCCTACAATGAGCAGTTCTTC. The encoded protein is CASSIGGLAASYNEQFF.

V usage is TRBV9 and J usage is TRBJ2-2; D remains unclear. Germline CDR1 reads SGDLS; CDR2 reads YYNGEE. V was trimmed by 0 bases and J by 1 base, leaving 16 bases between them. The CDR3 is 18 amino acids. This chain's CDR3 is CASSVAPRSIRNTGELFF. The CDR3, as DNA: TGTGCCAGCAGCGTAGCCCCTCGTAGTATTAGGAACACCGGGGAGCTGTTTTTT. Complete variable domain (other parts from reference TRBV9 and TRBJ2-2): DSGVTQTPKHLITATGQRVTLRCSPRSGDLSVYWYQQSLDQGLQFLIQYYNGEERAKGNILERFSAQQFPDLHSELNLSSLELGDSALYFCASSVAPRSIRNTGELFFGEGSRLTVL.

This chain connects TRBV19 to TRBJ2-6; tentative D call: TRBD2 (6 bases). Per germline, CDR1 LNHDA and CDR2 SQIVND (reference sequence). This CDR3 spans 15 amino acids. V shed 7 bases and J shed 1 base, with 11 bases lying between them. The CDR3 nucleotides are TGTGCCAGTACCACCCGGGAGTCTGGGGCCAACGTCCTGACTTTC. Amino acid sequence: CASTTRESGANVLTF.

V usage is TRBV2 and J usage is TRBJ2-3, with 9 bases that match TRBD1. The ends lost 10 bases at V and 4 bases at J; junction bases unmatched: 9. The germline V gene encodes CDR1 SNHLY and CDR2 FYNNEI. The CDR3 runs 14 residues. The CDR3 bases are TGTGCCACTTCGACAGGGGGAGTGGCAGATACGCAGTATTTT. Protein product: CATSTGGVADTQYF.

V is TRBV5-1 and J is TRBJ1-4, with 8 bases identical to TRBD1. Trimming took 4 bases from V and 0 from J; bases not matched to a gene: 2. This CDR3 has 15 amino acids. Germline assignment: CDR1 SGHRS and CDR2 YFSETQ. CDR3 DNA sequence: TGCGCCAGCAGCGTGACAGGGGCAACTAATGAAAAACTGTTTTTT. It specifies CASSVTGATNEKLFF.

The chain employs TRBV4-1 and TRBJ1-6, with D tentatively TRBD1 (5 bases). This CDR3 spans 16 amino acids. V gave up 1 base and J gave up 5 bases, with 12 bases separating them. Germline values: CDR1 MGHRA, CDR2 YSYEKL. The CDR3 nucleotides read TGCGCCAGCAGCCAAGTATCAGGGTCCCATAATTCACCCCTCCACTTT. This gives the protein CASSQVSGSHNSPLHF.

This clone was recorded once. The J gene is TRBJ1-6, the V gene TRBV4-3, with TRBD1 matching 12 bases. Germline assignment: CDR1 LGHNA and CDR2 YSLEER. V trimming: 2 bases; J trimming: 0 bases; junction bases outside the gene matches: 8. The CDR3 covers 20 residues. CDR3 sequence: CASSQQPGQGASSYNSPLHF. The CDR3 nucleotides read TGCGCCAGCAGCCAACAGCCGGGACAGGGGGCTAGCTCCTATAATTCACCCCTCCACTTT.

The rearrangement joins TRBV6-5 to TRBJ2-7; TRBD1 matches at 8 bases. The V gene end was trimmed by 6 bases and the J gene end by 2 bases; junction bases not matched to a gene: 9. This CDR3 spans 15 amino acids. The germline gives CDR1 MNHEY, CDR2 SVGAGI. CDR3 in amino acids: CASSDGQGLTYEQYF. DNA of the CDR3: TGTGCCAGCAGCGATGGACAGGGCCTTACCTACGAGCAGTACTTC.

The V and J genes are TRBV4-1 and TRBJ1-2; 10 bases align to TRBD1. From germline, CDR1 is MGHRA and CDR2 YSYEKL. J lost 8 bases, V lost 5 bases, and 11 bases had no gene match. This CDR3 has 15 residues. The CDR3 spells CASSSRGQGGEGYTF. The CDR3 DNA follows: TGCGCCAGCAGCTCACGTGGACAGGGGGGTGAAGGCTACACCTTC.

This rearrangement joins TRBV5-4 to TRBJ2-6; TRBD1 matches at 10 bases. Germline V gene data show CDR1 as SGHNT and CDR2 as YYREEE (reference sequence). Germline trimming cut 1 base from V and 1 base from J; bases unmatched to any gene: 5. The CDR3 runs to 18 residues. CDR3 in amino acids: CASSLSRQGASGANVLTF. The CDR3 region has the DNA TGTGCCAGCAGCTTGAGTAGACAGGGGGCTTCTGGGGCCAACGTCCTGACTTTC.

The V and J genes are TRBV4-1 and TRBJ2-7, with TRBD2 identical over 7 bases. CDR3 size: 14 residues. The germline V gene encodes CDR1 MGHRA and CDR2 YSYEKL. The ends lost 1 base at V and 4 bases at J; junction bases unmatched: 4. CDR3 protein: CASSQGTRAYEQYF. The CDR3 nucleotides are TGCGCCAGCAGCCAAGGGACTAGAGCTTACGAGCAGTACTTC.